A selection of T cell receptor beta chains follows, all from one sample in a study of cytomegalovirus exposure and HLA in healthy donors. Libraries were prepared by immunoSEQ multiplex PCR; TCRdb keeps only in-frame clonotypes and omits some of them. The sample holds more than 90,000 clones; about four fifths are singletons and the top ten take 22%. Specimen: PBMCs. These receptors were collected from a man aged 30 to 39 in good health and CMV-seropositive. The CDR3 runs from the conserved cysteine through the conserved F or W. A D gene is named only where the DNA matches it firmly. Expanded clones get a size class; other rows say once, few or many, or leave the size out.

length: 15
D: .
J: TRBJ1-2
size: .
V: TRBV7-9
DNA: TGCGCCAGCAGCTTACTCAGGGCGACGAGCTATGGCTACACCTTC
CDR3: CASSLLRATSYGYTF

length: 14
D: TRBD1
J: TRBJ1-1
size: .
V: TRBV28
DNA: TGTGCCAGCAGGACGGACAGGGTCGCCACTGAAGCTTTCTTT
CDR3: CASRTDRVATEAFF

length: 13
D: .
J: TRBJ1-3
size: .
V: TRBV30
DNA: TGTGCCTGGATTCGGGGGACTGGAAACACCATATATTTT
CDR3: CAWIRGTGNTIYF

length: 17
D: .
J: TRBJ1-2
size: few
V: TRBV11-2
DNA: TGTGCCAGCAGTCCAGAGACGAGGCGGAGTCCTCGCCTTGGCTACACCTTC
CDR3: CASSPETRRSPRLGYTF

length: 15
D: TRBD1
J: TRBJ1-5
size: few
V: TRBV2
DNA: TGTGCCAGCAGTACCCGACAGGGCCGCAATCAGCCCCAGCATTTT
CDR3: CASSTRQGRNQPQHF

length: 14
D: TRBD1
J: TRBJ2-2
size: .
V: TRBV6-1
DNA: TGTGCCAGCAAGGGACAGGTTAACACCGGGGAGCTGTTTTTT
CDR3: CASKGQVNTGELFF

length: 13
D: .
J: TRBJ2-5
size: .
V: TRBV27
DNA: TGTGCCAGCAGTTTAGGGGGGGCGGAGACCCAGTACTTC
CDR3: CASSLGGAETQYF

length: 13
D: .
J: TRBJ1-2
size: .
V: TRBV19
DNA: TGTGCCACCGGGGCGGGGGTTTTCGGTGGCTACACCTTC
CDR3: CATGAGVFGGYTF

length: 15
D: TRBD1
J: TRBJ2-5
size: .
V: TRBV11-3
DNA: TGTGCCAGCAGCCGGACAGGGTGGGATCAAGAGACCCAGTACTTC
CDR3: CASSRTGWDQETQYF

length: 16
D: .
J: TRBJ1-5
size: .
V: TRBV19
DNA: TGTGCCAGTAGTATAACTCGTCGGGGGAGTAGTCAGCCCCAGCATTTT
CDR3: CASSITRRGSSQPQHF

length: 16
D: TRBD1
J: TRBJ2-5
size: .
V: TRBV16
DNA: TGTGCCAGCAGCCAACCGCTGGACAGGTCGCGGGAGACCCAGTACTTC
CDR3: CASSQPLDRSRETQYF

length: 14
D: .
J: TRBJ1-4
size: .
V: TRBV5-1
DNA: TGCGCCAGCAGCTTGGCAGGGCCCAATGAAAAACTGTTTTTT
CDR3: CASSLAGPNEKLFF

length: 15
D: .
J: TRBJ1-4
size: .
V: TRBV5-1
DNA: TGCGCCAGCAGCTTGATGGGGGACCGGGAGGAAAAACTGTTTTTT
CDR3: CASSLMGDREEKLFF

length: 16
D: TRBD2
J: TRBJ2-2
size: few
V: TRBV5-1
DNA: TGCGCCAGCAGGGATTGGTTAAGCGGGAGGAGCCGGGAGCTGTTTTTT
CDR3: CASRDWLSGRSRELFF

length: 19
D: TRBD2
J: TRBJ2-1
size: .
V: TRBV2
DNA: TGTGCCAGCAGCGCCTCCAAAGCGACTAGCGGGAGTCTCCCCAATGAGCAGTTCTTC
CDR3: CASSASKATSGSLPNEQFF

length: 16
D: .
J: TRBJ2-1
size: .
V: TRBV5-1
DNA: TGCGCCAGCAGTGCCGGACAGCACTGGGGGAACAATGAGCAGTTCTTC
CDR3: CASSAGQHWGNNEQFF

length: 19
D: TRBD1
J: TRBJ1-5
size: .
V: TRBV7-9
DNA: TGTGCCAGCAGCTTAGCGAAATTGGGGGACAGGTTTAGCAATCAGCCCCAGCATTTT
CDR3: CASSLAKLGDRFSNQPQHF

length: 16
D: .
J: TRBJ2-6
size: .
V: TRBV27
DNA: TGTGCCAGCAGTTTATTTAGGGGGACCGGGGCCAACGTCCTGACTTTC
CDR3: CASSLFRGTGANVLTF

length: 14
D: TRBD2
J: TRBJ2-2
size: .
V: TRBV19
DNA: TGTGCCAGCTCACTAGCGGGAGGCACCGGGGAGCTGTTTTTT
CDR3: CASSLAGGTGELFF

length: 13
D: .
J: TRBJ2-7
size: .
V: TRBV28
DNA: TGTGCCAGCAGTTCGGGGAGTTCCTACGAGCAGTACTTC
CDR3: CASSSGSSYEQYF

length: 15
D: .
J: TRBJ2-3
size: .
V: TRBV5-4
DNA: TGTGCCAGCCTCTCGGCGGGGGCAGGCACAGATACGCAGTATTTT
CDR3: CASLSAGAGTDTQYF

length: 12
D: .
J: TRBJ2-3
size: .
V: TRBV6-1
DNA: TGTGCCAGCAGCCCACTTGGAGATACGCAGTATTTT
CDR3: CASSPLGDTQYF

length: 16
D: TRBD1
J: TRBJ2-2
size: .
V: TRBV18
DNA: TGTGCCAGCTCACCGGGACAGCCAGCGAACACCGGGGAGCTGTTTTTT
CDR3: CASSPGQPANTGELFF

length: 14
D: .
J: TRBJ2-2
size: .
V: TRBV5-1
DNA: TGCGCCAGCAGCGCCGGGAAAAATACCGGGGAGCTGTTTTTT
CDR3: CASSAGKNTGELFF

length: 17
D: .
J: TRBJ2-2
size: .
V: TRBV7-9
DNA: TGTGCCAGCAGCTCCTATGGGACTGTCGCGAACACCGGGGAGCTGTTTTTT
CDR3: CASSSYGTVANTGELFF

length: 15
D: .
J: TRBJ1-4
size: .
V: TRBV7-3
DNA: TGTGCCAGCAGCTTAAGGGGAGGGGCTAATGAAAAACTGTTTTTT
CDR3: CASSLRGGANEKLFF

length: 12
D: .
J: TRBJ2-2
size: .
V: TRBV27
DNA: TGTGCCAGCAGTCCCCTCGGCGGGGAGCTGTTTTTT
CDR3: CASSPLGGELFF

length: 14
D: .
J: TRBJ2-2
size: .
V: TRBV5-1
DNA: TGCGCCAGCAGCTTGTTCCGGGTAGCCGGGGAGCTGTTTTTT
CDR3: CASSLFRVAGELFF

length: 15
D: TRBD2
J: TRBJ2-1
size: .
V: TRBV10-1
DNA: TGCGCCAGCAGTGTAGCGGGAGAGGGGTACAATGAGCAGTTCTTC
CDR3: CASSVAGEGYNEQFF

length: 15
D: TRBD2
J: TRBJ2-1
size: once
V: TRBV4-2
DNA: TGTGCCAGCAGCCAAGGGCGGGGGGGCAGCGATGAGCAGTTCTTC
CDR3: CASSQGRGGSDEQFF

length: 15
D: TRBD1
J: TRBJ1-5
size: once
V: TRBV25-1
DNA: TGTGCCAGCAGTGCTGACAGGGATAGCAATCAGCCCCAGCATTTT
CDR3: CASSADRDSNQPQHF

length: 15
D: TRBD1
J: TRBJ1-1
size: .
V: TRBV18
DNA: TGTGCCAGCTCACCCCGGACAGGGCAAAACACTGAAGCTTTCTTT
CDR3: CASSPRTGQNTEAFF

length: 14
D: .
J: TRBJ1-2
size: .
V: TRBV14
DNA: TGTGCCAGCAGCCCCCCCGGCAGGGCGGGGGGCTACACCTTC
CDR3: CASSPPGRAGGYTF

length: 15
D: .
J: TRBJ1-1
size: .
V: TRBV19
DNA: TGTGCCAGTAGTATAGTGGGACACCGAGGCACTGAAGCTTTCTTT
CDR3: CASSIVGHRGTEAFF

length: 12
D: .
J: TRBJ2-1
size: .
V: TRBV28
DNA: TGTGCCAGCAGTCGGGAGCACAATGAGCAGTTCTTC
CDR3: CASSREHNEQFF

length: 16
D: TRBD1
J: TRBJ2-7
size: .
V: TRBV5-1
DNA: TGCGCCAGCAGCTGGACAGGGCCCCAAACCAGCTACGAGCAGTACTTC
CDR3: CASSWTGPQTSYEQYF

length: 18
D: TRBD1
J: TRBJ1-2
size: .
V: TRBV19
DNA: TGTGCCAGTAGTCCAGGAACCGGGACAGGGGATTGGAACTATGGCTACACCTTC
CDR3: CASSPGTGTGDWNYGYTF

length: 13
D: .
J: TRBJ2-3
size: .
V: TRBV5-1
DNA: TGCGCCAGCCGGCAGCGGCGCACAGATACGCAGTATTTT
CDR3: CASRQRRTDTQYF

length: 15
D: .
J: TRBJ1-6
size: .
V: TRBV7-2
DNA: TGTGCCAGCAGCCCTCAACAGGGTAATAATTCACCCCTCCACTTT
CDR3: CASSPQQGNNSPLHF

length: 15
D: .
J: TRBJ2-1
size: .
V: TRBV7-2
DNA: TGTGCCAGCAGCTTAGCACTACGACCCTACAATGAGCAGTTCTTC
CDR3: CASSLALRPYNEQFF

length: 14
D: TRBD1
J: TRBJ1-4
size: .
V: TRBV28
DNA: TGTGCCAGCAGTCTGACAGGGTGGGACGAAAAACTGTTTTTT
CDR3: CASSLTGWDEKLFF

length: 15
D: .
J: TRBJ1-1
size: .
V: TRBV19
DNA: TGTGCCAGTAGTATAGGTACAGGGTGGCGGACTGAAGCTTTCTTT
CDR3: CASSIGTGWRTEAFF

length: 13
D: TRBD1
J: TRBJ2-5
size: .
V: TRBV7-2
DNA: TGTGCCAGCAGATGGGACAGGGAAGAGACCCAGTACTTC
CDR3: CASRWDREETQYF

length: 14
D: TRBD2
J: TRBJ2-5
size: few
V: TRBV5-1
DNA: TGCGCCAGCAGCTTTAGCGGGAGAACAGAGACCCAGTACTTC
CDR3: CASSFSGRTETQYF

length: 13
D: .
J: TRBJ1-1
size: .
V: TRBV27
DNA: TGTGCCAGCAGTTTAAAAAGGGGCACTGAAGCTTTCTTT
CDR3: CASSLKRGTEAFF

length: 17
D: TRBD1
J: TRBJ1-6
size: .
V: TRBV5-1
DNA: TGCGCCAGCAGCTTCAATTGGGGGGACAGGGGCCGATCACCCCTCCACTTT
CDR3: CASSFNWGDRGRSPLHF

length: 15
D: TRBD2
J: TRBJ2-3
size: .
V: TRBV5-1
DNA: TGCGCCAGCAGCGCTAGCGGGGTTAACACAGATACGCAGTATTTT
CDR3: CASSASGVNTDTQYF

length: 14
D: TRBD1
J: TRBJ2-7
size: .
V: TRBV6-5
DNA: TGTGCCAGCAGTAGGACAGGGAAAACCTACGAGCAGTACTTC
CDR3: CASSRTGKTYEQYF

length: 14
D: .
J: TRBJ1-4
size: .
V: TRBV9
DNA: TGTGCCAGCAGCGCCCGACAGTATAATGAAAAACTGTTTTTT
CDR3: CASSARQYNEKLFF

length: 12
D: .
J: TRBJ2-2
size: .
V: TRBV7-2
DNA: TGTGCCAGCAGCTGGGACTCCGGGGAGCTGTTTTTT
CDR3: CASSWDSGELFF

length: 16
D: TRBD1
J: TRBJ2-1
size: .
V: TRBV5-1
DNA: TGCGCCAGCAGCTTGGAGGGGACAGGGGGAGTAAGTGAGCAGTTCTTC
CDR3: CASSLEGTGGVSEQFF

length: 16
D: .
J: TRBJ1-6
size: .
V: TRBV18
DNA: TGTGCCAGCTCACCAGGCAGGGTAATTGGGAATTCACCCCTCCACTTT
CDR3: CASSPGRVIGNSPLHF

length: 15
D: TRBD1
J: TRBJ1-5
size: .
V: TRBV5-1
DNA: TGCGCCAGCAGCGAAGGCGACAGGGGGCCACAGCCCCAGCATTTT
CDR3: CASSEGDRGPQPQHF

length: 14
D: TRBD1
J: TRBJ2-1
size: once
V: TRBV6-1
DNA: TGTGCCACCAGGACAGGGAGAAGTGGCGATGAGCAGTTCTTC
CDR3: CATRTGRSGDEQFF

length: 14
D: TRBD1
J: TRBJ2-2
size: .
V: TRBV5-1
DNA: TGCGCCAGCAGCAAGACAGGGGACACCGGGGAGCTGTTTTTT
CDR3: CASSKTGDTGELFF

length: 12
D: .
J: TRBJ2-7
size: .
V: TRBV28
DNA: TGTGCCAGCAGCGAGTCCGTGGACGAGCAGTACTTC
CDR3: CASSESVDEQYF

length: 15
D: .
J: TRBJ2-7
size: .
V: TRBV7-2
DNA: TGTGCCAGCAGCTTAGAAGGGGGGGGGACCTACGAGCAGTACTTC
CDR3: CASSLEGGGTYEQYF